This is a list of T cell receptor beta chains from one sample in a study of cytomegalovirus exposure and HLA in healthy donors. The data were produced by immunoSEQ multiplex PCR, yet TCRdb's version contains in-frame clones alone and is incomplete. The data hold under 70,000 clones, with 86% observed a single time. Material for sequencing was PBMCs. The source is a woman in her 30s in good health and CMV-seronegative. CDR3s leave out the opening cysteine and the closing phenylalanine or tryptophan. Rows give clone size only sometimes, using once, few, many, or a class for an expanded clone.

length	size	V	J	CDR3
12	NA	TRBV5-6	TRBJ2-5	ASSLESYQETQY
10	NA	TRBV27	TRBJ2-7	ASTGTSTEQY
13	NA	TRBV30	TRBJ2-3	AWSRAGGRSDTQY
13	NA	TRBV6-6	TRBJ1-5	ASTGTGWVDQPQH
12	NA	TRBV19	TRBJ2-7	ASSIGRQGGEQY
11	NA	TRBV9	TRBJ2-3	ASSAGSTDTQY
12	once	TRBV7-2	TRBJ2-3	ASSPGLDGNTQY
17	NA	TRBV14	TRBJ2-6	ASSQGPGQTGSGANVLT
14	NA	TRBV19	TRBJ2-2	ASSLLAMGAPGELF
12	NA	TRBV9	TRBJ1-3	ASNKGAVEDTIY
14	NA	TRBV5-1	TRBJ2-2	ASSEGGRPNTGELF
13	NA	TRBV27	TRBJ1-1	ASSLLAGSNTEAF
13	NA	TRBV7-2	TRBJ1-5	ASSPGGASNQPQH
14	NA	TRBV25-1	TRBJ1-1	ASSLDPGGIGTEAF
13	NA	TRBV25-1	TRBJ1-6	ASKTEGKGNSPLH
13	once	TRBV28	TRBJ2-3	ASSLARTGSDTQY
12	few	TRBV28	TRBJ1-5	ASRDTNSNQPQH
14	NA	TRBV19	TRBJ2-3	ASSPNPSGGTDTQY
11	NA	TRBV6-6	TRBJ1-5	ASNSQGNQPQH
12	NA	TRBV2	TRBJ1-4	ASSGGGSNEKLF
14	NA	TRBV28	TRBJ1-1	ASRISGTGGFTEAF
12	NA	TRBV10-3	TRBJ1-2	AISEKGPRDGYT
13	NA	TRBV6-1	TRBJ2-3	ASSEFVGRTDTQY
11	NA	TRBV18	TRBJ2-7	ASRGPSLDEQY
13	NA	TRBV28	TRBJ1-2	ASSLLERVLGGYT
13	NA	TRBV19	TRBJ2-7	ASSMRAGESYEQY
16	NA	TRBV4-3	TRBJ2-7	ASSQEQSGRALGYEQY
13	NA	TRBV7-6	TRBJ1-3	ASSLGHLSGNTIY
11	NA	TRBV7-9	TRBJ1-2	ASSLDSYYGYT
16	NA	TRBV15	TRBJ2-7	ATSARTGGPLPSYEQY
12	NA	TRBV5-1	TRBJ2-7	ASSLGGQVHEQY
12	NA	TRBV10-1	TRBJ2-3	ASSADRARDTQY
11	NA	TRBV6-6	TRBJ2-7	ASSYSAGNEQY
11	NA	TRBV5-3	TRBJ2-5	ARSLSASGEQY
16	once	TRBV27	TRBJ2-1	ASSPGLAGVIPYNEQF
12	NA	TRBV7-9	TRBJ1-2	SSSLERTGAGYT
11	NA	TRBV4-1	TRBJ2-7	ASSQDLYHEQY
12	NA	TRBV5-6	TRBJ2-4	ATRRALAKNIQY
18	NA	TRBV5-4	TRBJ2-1	ASSPLAGGPPLSSYNEQF
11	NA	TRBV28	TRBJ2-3	ASSGGGTDTQY
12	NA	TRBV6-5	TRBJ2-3	ASRTSGSADTQY
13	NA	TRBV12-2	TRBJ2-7	ASRLVFRTGYEQY
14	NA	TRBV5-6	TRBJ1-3	ASSSSGSLSGNTIY
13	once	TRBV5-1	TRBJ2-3	ASSPRASVEDTQY
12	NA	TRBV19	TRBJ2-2	ASNPRESPGELF
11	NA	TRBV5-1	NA	ASSRDGGDEQY
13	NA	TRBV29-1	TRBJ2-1	SAAPPGGPYNEQF
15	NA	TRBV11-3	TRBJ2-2	ASSRGGGRERTGELF